The clone carrying this T cell receptor (beta chain) was observed at least ten times. Individual cDNA molecules (in the library) carried attached unique molecular identifiers. Via MiXCR, TCRdb re-called the reads, giving one row per CDR3 protein. The sample lists about 120,000 distinct CDR3 sequences; 8.5% to 9% were seen once. Blood, whole and unfractionated, served as the source for total RNA extraction. This sample was taken from a study of human T cells and chemical hapten exposure. Material for sequencing was whole blood. The source of this sequence is a human donor in good health. Some clones in this sample may be carry-over from other donors' samples.

The CDR3 loop is CASSLGTSGYEQYF. The CDR3 region has the DNA TGTGCCAGCAGTTTGGGGACTAGCGGGTACGAGCAGTACTTC. V gene TRBV12-3 or TRBV12-4 combines with J gene TRBJ2-7, with TRBD2 matching 12 bases. The CDR3 contains 14 residues. The V gene end was trimmed by 3 bases and the J gene end by 4 bases; junction bases not matched to a gene: 1.